Presented here are 26 T cell receptor beta chains from one specimen sequenced in a study of healthy donors' naive CD4 and CD8 T cells. Each TCR library used approximately 500 ng of total RNA and a linear amplification protocol. TCRdb processed the reads anew with MiXCR; each CDR3 protein has one entry. Of about 200,000 distinct CDR3 sequences listed, about 76% are singletons. The sequenced sample consisted of naive CD4+ and CD8+ T cells sorted from blood, pooled from several donors. These receptors all stem from a pool of human donors in good health; the sample pools cells from several healthy donors.

The V gene is TRBV29-1, the J gene TRBJ1-2; D gene ambiguous. Trimming shortened V by 6 bases and J by 4 bases, and 12 bases separated the two germline ends. Germline CDR1 reads SQVTM; CDR2 reads ANQGSEA. There are 12 residues in the CDR3. The CDR3 DNA reads TGCAGCGTCGACGGCCTTCCCTATGGCTACACCTTC. It specifies CSVDGLPYGYTF.

The chain recombines TRBV29-1 with TRBJ2-1; the D gene is possibly TRBD1 (5 bases). Germline V gene sequence: CDR1 SQVTM, CDR2 ANQGSEA. This CDR3 is 12 amino acids long. Trimming cost V 3 bases and J 6 bases, with 9 bases left between them. The CDR3 loop is CSVDQGSNEQFF. Here the CDR3 DNA reads TGCAGCGTTGATCAGGGTAGCAATGAGCAGTTCTTC.

The gene calls are TRBV6-2 or TRBV6-3 and TRBJ2-2, with D perhaps TRBD2 (6 bases). The CDR3 consists of 14 residues. Looked up from germline, CDR1 is MNHEY and CDR2 is SVGEGT. Trimming took off 5 bases at V and 5 bases at J, with 12 bases between the two ends. CDR3 nucleotides: TGTGCCAGCAGTCCGCTCGGGAGAACCGGGGAGCTGTTTTTT. Translating gives CASSPLGRTGELFF.

J is TRBJ2-4 and V is TRBV11-1; TRBD2 matches at 8 bases. Trimming took 1 base from V and 9 from J; bases not matched to a gene: 8. This CDR3 is 15 amino acids long. Germline values: CDR1 SGHAT, CDR2 FQDESV (reference sequence). Written as DNA, the CDR3 is TGTGCCAGCAGCTTAGTACCGGGACTAGTGGCCATTCAGTACTTC. Translation: CASSLVPGLVAIQYF.

The chain combines TRBV19 with TRBJ2-1; D call uncertain. The CDR3 covers 14 residues. Trimming cost V 0 bases and J 10 bases, with 13 bases left between them. Germline V CDR1 and CDR2: LNHDA, SQIVND (reference sequence). The CDR3 reads CASSIEVQPREQFF. The DNA for the CDR3 is TGTGCCAGTAGTATAGAAGTCCAACCGAGGGAGCAGTTCTTC.

This clonotype occurred a few times. The rearrangement joins TRBV29-1 to TRBJ2-7; 9 bases map to TRBD1. Germline assignment: CDR1 SQVTM and CDR2 ANQGSEA. The V gene end was trimmed by 7 bases and the J gene end by 6 bases; junction bases not matched to a gene: 10. This CDR3 region has 13 residues. CDR3 sequence (DNA): TGCAGCGCCTTTGGGACAGGGTACAGCGAGCAGTACTTC. Translated: CSAFGTGYSEQYF.

The J gene is TRBJ2-2, the V gene TRBV2; 12 bases agree with TRBD2. Trimming took 6 bases from V and 3 from J; bases not matched to a gene: 5. Germline CDR1 and CDR2: SNHLY and FYNNEI. The CDR3 contains 16 residues. The CDR3 DNA reads as TGTGCCAGCAGACTAGCGGGGGGTGGGGACACCGGGGAGCTGTTTTTT. Amino acids: CASRLAGGGDTGELFF.

J is TRBJ2-2 and V is TRBV6-2 or TRBV6-3, with a tentative D call TRBD1 (6 bases). The CDR3 covers 13 residues. Germline assignment: CDR1 MNHEY and CDR2 SVGEGT. Between the trimmed V and J ends, which lost 6 bases and 8 bases, there was a span of 13 bases. The CDR3 loop is CASREQGMGELFF. The CDR3 DNA is TGTGCCAGCAGAGAACAGGGTATGGGGGAGCTGTTTTTT.

This clonotype was found a few times. This rearrangement joins TRBV6-2 or TRBV6-3 to TRBJ1-1; D is uncertain. This CDR3 spans 16 amino acids. V was clipped by 4 bases and J by 2 bases, with 17 bases between them. Germline V gene sequence: CDR1 MNHEY, CDR2 SVGEGT. The CDR3 spells CASSLPLRSVNTEAFF. The CDR3 region has the DNA TGTGCCAGCAGTTTGCCCTTAAGATCGGTAAACACTGAAGCTTTCTTT.

The V call is TRBV29-1, the J call TRBJ2-1, with D unresolved. The CDR3 has 14 amino acids. Trimming cost V 3 bases and J 0 bases, with 9 bases left between them. The V gene's germline CDR1 is SQVTM and CDR2 ANQGSEA. CDR3 loop: CSVDSLRSYNEQFF. The CDR3 DNA follows: TGCAGCGTTGACAGTCTCCGCTCCTACAATGAGCAGTTCTTC.

The chain employs TRBV29-1 and TRBJ2-2; no clear D gene. Germline-derived CDR1 and CDR2 are SQVTM and ANQGSEA. Trimming removed 7 bases from V and 2 bases from J, with 8 bases in between. The CDR3 contains 12 residues. In DNA form, the CDR3 reads TGCAGCGCGGAAGTAAACACCGGGGAGCTGTTTTTT. Translated, it gives CSAEVNTGELFF.

The chain carries TRBV2 and TRBJ2-3; TRBD2 matches at 9 bases. The CDR3 contains 15 residues. Germline loops: CDR1 SNHLY, CDR2 FYNNEI. Losses at the gene ends were 4 bases for V and 3 bases for J; bases not matched to a gene: 5. CDR3 amino acids: CASSVWLAGTDTQYF. CDR3 in DNA: TGTGCCAGCAGTGTATGGCTAGCGGGAACAGATACGCAGTATTTT. The full variable domain, completed using reference TRBV2 and TRBJ2-3, is EPEVTQTPSHQVTQMGQEVILRCVPISNHLYFYWYRQILGQKVEFLVSFYNNEISEKSEIFDDQFSVERPDGSNFTLKIRSTKLEDSAMYFCASSVWLAGTDTQYFGPGTRLTVL.

As DNA, the CDR3 is TGTGCCAGTTCCCCGGAGGGGGGACTAAGCCAAGAGACCCAGTACTTC. This sequence encodes CASSPEGGLSQETQYF. The rearrangement uses TRBV19 and TRBJ2-5; D possibly corresponds to TRBD2 (7 bases). The CDR3 extends over 16 amino acids. Trimming pared 8 bases from V and 1 base from J, leaving 20 bases between. In germline, CDR1 is LNHDA, CDR2 SQIVND (reference sequence).

The V and J genes are TRBV29-1 and TRBJ2-1; D may be TRBD2 (5 bases). The V and J ends lost 6 bases and 0 bases respectively, with 12 bases between them. This CDR3 has 14 residues. The germline gives CDR1 SQVTM, CDR2 ANQGSEA. In DNA form, the CDR3 reads TGCAGCGTCGGACTGCCGCTCTCCTACAATGAGCAGTTCTTC. It yields the protein CSVGLPLSYNEQFF.

About this clonotype itself: Mismatch with germline at one junction end may stem from a read error. The chain is built from TRBV29-1 and TRBJ1-2; D is unclear. CDR1 and CDR2 (germline): SQVTM, ANQGSEA. This CDR3 spans 11 amino acids. DNA for the CDR3: TGCAGCGTTGAAGATCTCTCCCCAGGCATCTTC. Amino acid sequence: CSVEDLSPGIF.

The sample holds a few counts of this clonotype. V gene TRBV29-1 combines with J gene TRBJ1-2; D remains ambiguous. Per the germline V gene, CDR1 is SQVTM and CDR2 is ANQGSEA. This CDR3 has 12 amino acids. The ends were cut back, 4 bases at V and 4 bases at J, with 10 bases in the middle. CDR3 coding DNA: TGCAGCGTTGCGTACAGCCCCTATGGCTACACCTTC. Protein sequence: CSVAYSPYGYTF. Full variable domain (remainder filled in from reference TRBV29-1 and TRBJ1-2): SAVISQKPSRDICQRGTSLTIQCQVDSQVTMMFWYRQQPGQSLTLIATANQGSEATYESGFVIDKFPISRPNLTFSTLTVSNMSPEDSSIYLCSVAYSPYGYTFGSGTRLTVV.

This chain connects TRBV15 to TRBJ2-6; D is uncertain. CDR3 length: 17 amino acids. Germline V lookup: CDR1 LNHNV, CDR2 YYDKDF (reference sequence). V lost 0 bases, J lost 4 bases, and 13 bases lay in between. The CDR3 bases are TGTGCCACCAGCAGAGATTACCCCTCGGCCGGGGCCAACGTCCTGACTTTC. Translation gives CATSRDYPSAGANVLTF.

The chain couples TRBV19 to TRBJ1-1; no definite D call. Germline values: CDR1 LNHDA, CDR2 SQIVND (reference sequence). CDR3 length equals 15 residues. The ends were cut back, 7 bases at V and 0 bases at J, with 15 bases in the middle. Here the CDR3 reads CASNPAAPMNTEAFF. CDR3 nucleotide sequence: TGTGCCAGTAATCCGGCGGCTCCCATGAACACTGAAGCTTTCTTT.

This clonotype was seen just once. This chain connects TRBV29-1 to TRBJ2-3; 13 bases align to TRBD2. The V gene's germline CDR1 is SQVTM and CDR2 ANQGSEA. V dropped 4 bases and J dropped 3; count of bases not matched to a gene: 4. This CDR3 has 15 amino acids. In nucleotides, the CDR3 is TGCAGCGTTGGGACTAGCGGGAGTTCGACAGATACGCAGTATTTT. Translation: CSVGTSGSSTDTQYF.

The chain carries TRBV6-2 or TRBV6-3 and TRBJ1-5; 7 bases are shared with TRBD1. J lost 1 base, V lost 2 bases, and 2 bases had no gene match. This CDR3 spans 15 amino acids. In germline, CDR1 is MNHEY, CDR2 SVGEGT. CDR3 in amino acids: CASSYDRESNQPQHF. Here the CDR3 DNA reads TGTGCCAGCAGTTACGACAGGGAGAGCAATCAGCCCCAGCATTTT.

V gene TRBV29-1 combines with J gene TRBJ2-5, with D perhaps matching TRBD1 or TRBD2 (5 bases each). The germline CDR1 and CDR2 sequences are SQVTM and ANQGSEA. The CDR3 sequence is 14 residues long. V was shortened by 8 bases and J by 2 bases, with 18 bases between the two germline ends. The CDR3 bases are TGCAGCTATAGCGTTGGGACGGGACAAGAGACCCAGTACTTC. This translates into CSYSVGTGQETQYF.

The rearrangement joins TRBV6-6 to TRBJ1-6; D call uncertain. Trimming removed 6 bases at V and 0 bases at J, with 12 bases between. This CDR3 is built from 16 residues. CDR1 is MNHNY, CDR2 SVGAGI, per germline (reference sequence). CDR3 loop: CASSPGGFSYNSPLHF. The CDR3 region has the DNA TGTGCCAGCAGCCCCGGAGGGTTCTCCTATAATTCACCCCTCCACTTT.

The chain combines TRBV15 with TRBJ2-5, with 8 bases matching TRBD2. The J segment lost 4 bases and the V segment lost 1 base, leaving 5 bases of the junction unmatched. The CDR3 is made up of 15 amino acids. Germline V gives CDR1 LNHNV, CDR2 YYDKDF (reference sequence). CDR3 loop: CATSRAGGPGETQYF. The CDR3 nucleotides read TGTGCCACCAGCAGAGCGGGAGGGCCAGGAGAGACCCAGTACTTC.

This sequence joins TRBV6-5 and TRBJ2-7, with TRBD1 matching 7 bases. With V trimmed by 6 bases and J by 3 bases, 5 bases remained unmatched. The CDR3 has 13 amino acids. Germline assignment: CDR1 MNHEY and CDR2 SVGAGI. CDR3 sequence (DNA): TGTGCCAGCAGCTCCCGACAGGGCTACGAGCAGTACGTC. As protein: CASSSRQGYEQYV.

The chain links TRBV29-1 to TRBJ2-3; the match to TRBD2 covers 12 bases. V dropped 1 base and J dropped 8; count of bases not matched to a gene: 4. The germline gives CDR1 SQVTM, CDR2 ANQGSEA. The CDR3 contains 14 residues. The CDR3 sequence is CSVEAPGLAGTQYF. The CDR3 coding sequence is TGCAGCGTTGAAGCTCCGGGACTAGCGGGTACGCAGTATTTT.

V usage is TRBV6-2 or TRBV6-3 and J usage is TRBJ1-2, with 9 bases fitting TRBD1. V trimming: 2 bases; J trimming: 8 bases; junction bases outside the gene matches: 9. The CDR3 totals 15 residues. CDR1 and CDR2 (germline): MNHEY, SVGEGT. In nucleotides, the CDR3 is TGTGCCAGCAGTTACCTCCGGGACAGGGATGGCGGCTACACCTTC. Translated, it gives CASSYLRDRDGGYTF.